This entry describes one T cell receptor beta chain. What it binds is not known. The source of the sample is a study of T cells after yellow fever vaccination. Study results and caveats: Only a small proportion of the clonotypes turned up in both the CD4 and the CD8 compartments, likely arising from convergent recombination. Clones from primary vaccination mostly reappeared after the booster (roughly 95% CD4, less than 90% CD8). Researchers cautioned that FACS-sorted repertoires could harbor abundant clonotypes contaminating from the bulk population.

MiXCR, run by TCRdb on the 5' RACE reads, gives a single entry per CDR3 protein. Of a few hundred thousand distinct CDR3 sequences in the sample, roughly 13% are singletons; the top ten hold less than 0.55%. V lost 5 bases, J lost 5 bases, and 14 bases lay in between. This CDR3 region has 14 residues. CDR1 SNHLY and CDR2 FYNNEI come from the germline V gene. Here the sequenced sample was CD4+ T cells sorted from PBMCs, taken 45 days after the yellow fever booster vaccination. The V call is TRBV2, the J call TRBJ2-3; no reliable D call. The clonotype was recovered from a man under 40 who received the YFV17D yellow fever vaccine. The CDR3 protein is CASSSATGVDTQYF. CDR3 nucleotides: TGTGCCAGCAGTTCTGCAACGGGCGTAGATACGCAGTATTTT.